This entry lists 8 T cell receptor beta chains sequenced from one sample in a study of T cell repertoires in cytomegalovirus infection. TCRdb fed the reads into MiXCR, producing one record per CDR3 protein. The sample lists about 310,000 distinct CDR3 sequences, about 9.1% occurring once. Sequencing used PBMCs. Receptors were obtained from a human donor in good health (CMV status not recorded). Some clones in this sample may be carry-over from other donors' samples.

The rearrangement links TRBV28 to TRBJ2-2, with D possibly TRBD1 on 5 matching bases. This CDR3 has 14 residues. The V end lost 0 bases, the J end lost 4 bases, and 6 bases lay between the germline ends. The V gene's germline CDR1 is MDHEN and CDR2 SYDVKM. The CDR3 reads CASSLWQGTGELFF. The CDR3 DNA reads as TGTGCCAGCAGTTTATGGCAGGGCACCGGGGAGCTGTTTTTT.

This clonotype came up many times. This rearrangement joins TRBV2 to TRBJ2-5; D call uncertain. The V gene's germline CDR1 is SNHLY and CDR2 FYNNEI. The CDR3 extends over 14 amino acids. Trimming cost V 5 bases and J 0 bases, with 10 bases left between them. The DNA of the CDR3 is TGTGCCAGCAGTCCGCGAGAGTACCAAGAGACCCAGTACTTC. Encoded protein: CASSPREYQETQYF.

This clonotype was recorded many times. The rearrangement uses TRBV7-2 and TRBJ2-1; 10 nucleotides agree with TRBD2. The CDR3 length is 15 residues. Per the germline V gene, CDR1 is SGHTA and CDR2 is FQGNSA. Unmatched junction bases numbered 0, after V lost 1 base and J lost 3 bases. CDR3 sequence reads: CASSLVAGGYNEQFF. CDR3 DNA: TGTGCCAGCAGCTTAGTAGCGGGGGGCTACAATGAGCAGTTCTTC.

This sequence joins TRBV24-1 and TRBJ1-1, with a weak D call TRBD1 (6 bases). This CDR3 has 15 amino acids. Germline CDR1 KGHDR, CDR2 SFDVKD. Trimming stripped 5 bases from V and 8 bases from J, with 20 bases between. This CDR3 reads CATSGGDTAFGEAFF. The CDR3 bases are TGTGCCACCAGTGGCGGGGACACGGCCTTTGGAGAAGCTTTCTTT.

The V call is TRBV29-1, the J call TRBJ2-1; D not resolved. The V end was cut by 8 bases, the J end by 8 bases, with 7 bases between. CDR1 and CDR2 from the germline V gene are SQVTM and ANQGSEA. The CDR3 totals 9 residues. Written as DNA, the CDR3 is TGCAGCACCAGTGATGAGCAGTTCTTC. It is translated as CSTSDEQFF.

This clonotype was picked up a small number of times. The gene calls are TRBV23-1 and TRBJ2-2; 10 nucleotides align to TRBD1. TRBV23-1 is treated as an ORF (open reading frame) with a function not yet certain. V gave up 4 bases and J gave up 3 bases; unmatched junction bases: 17. The CDR3 loop spans 20 amino acids. CDR3 in amino acids: CASSLPPGQGESDDTGELFF. CDR3 nucleotide sequence: TGCGCCAGCAGTCTCCCCCCAGGACAGGGGGAGAGTGATGACACCGGGGAGCTGTTTTTT.

This clonotype was counted many times. The chain uses TRBV28 and TRBJ2-1, with 9 bases fitting TRBD2. The CDR3 is 16 residues long. V lost 0 bases and J lost 5; bases outside the gene matches: 5. CDR1 is MDHEN, CDR2 SYDVKM, per germline. The CDR3 loop is CASSLWASGVNNEQFF. In DNA, the CDR3 is TGTGCCAGCAGTTTATGGGCTAGCGGGGTAAACAATGAGCAGTTCTTC.

At least ten counts were recorded for this clonotype. This chain joins TRBV7-6 and TRBJ1-1, with 11 bases that match TRBD1. CDR1 and CDR2 from the germline V gene are SGHVS and FNYEAQ. V lost 1 base, J lost 2 bases, and 9 bases stayed unmatched. The CDR3 totals 18 residues. The CDR3 region has the DNA TGTGCCAGCAGCTTAGTGGGGACAGGGGGGGTCGGAAACACTGAAGCTTTCTTT. This codes for CASSLVGTGGVGNTEAFF.